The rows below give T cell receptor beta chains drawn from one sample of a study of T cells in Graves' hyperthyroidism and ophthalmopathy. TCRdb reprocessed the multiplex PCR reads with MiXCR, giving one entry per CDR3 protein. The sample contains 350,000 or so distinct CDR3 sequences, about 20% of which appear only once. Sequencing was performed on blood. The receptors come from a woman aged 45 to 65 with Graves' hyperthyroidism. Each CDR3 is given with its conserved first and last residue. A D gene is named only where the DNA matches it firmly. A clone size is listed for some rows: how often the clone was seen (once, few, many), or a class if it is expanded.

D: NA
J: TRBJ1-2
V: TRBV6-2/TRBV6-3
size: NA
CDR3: CASTPSGGLYGYTF
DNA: TGTGCCAGCACCCCGTCGGGCGGTTTATATGGCTACACCTTC

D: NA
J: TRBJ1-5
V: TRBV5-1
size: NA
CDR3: CASSSTPGRASNGQPQHF
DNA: TGCGCCAGCAGCTCGACCCCGGGGAGGGCGAGTAACGGTCAGCCCCAGCATTTT

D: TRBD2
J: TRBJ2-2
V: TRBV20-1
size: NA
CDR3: CSATRLAGAGELFF
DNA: TGCAGTGCTACCCGACTAGCGGGAGCCGGGGAGCTGTTTTTT

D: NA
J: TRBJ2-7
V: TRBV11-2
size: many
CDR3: CASSSSGSYEQYF
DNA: TGTGCCAGCAGCTCCTCCGGGTCCTACGAGCAGTACTTC

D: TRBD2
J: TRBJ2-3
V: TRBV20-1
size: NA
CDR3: CSAGLAATDTQYF
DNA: TGCAGTGCTGGACTAGCGGCCACAGATACGCAGTATTTT

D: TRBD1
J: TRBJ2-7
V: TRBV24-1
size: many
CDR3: CATSEATGGPYEQYF
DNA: TGTGCCACCAGTGAGGCAACAGGGGGCCCCTACGAGCAGTACTTC

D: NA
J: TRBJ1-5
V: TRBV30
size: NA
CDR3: CAWSRAPVGQPQHF
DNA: TGTGCCTGGAGTCGCGCTCCCGTGGGACAGCCCCAGCATTTT

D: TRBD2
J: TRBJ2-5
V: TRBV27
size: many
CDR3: CASRLGTSRRETQYF
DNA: TGTGCCAGCAGACTAGGGACTAGCAGGAGAGAGACCCAGTACTTC

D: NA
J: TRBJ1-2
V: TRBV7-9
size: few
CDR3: CASRKTSQHINYGYTF
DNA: TGTGCCAGCAGAAAAACGTCACAGCATATTAACTATGGCTACACCTTC

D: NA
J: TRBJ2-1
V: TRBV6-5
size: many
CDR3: CASVRSTGTAYNEQFF
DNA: TGTGCCAGCGTACGTTCAACCGGGACTGCCTACAATGAGCAGTTCTTC

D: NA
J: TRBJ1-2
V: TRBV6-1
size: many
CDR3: CASIIAAVESPPAGYTF
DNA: TGTGCCAGCATTATTGCGGCAGTTGAGTCCCCTCCTGCTGGCTACACCTTC

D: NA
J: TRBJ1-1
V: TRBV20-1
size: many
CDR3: CSASDGANTEAFF
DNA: TGCAGTGCCTCTGATGGAGCGAACACTGAAGCTTTCTTT

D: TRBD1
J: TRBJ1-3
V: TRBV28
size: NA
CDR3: CASRIGTGPTGNTIYF
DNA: TGTGCCAGCAGGATAGGGACAGGGCCTACTGGAAACACCATATATTTT

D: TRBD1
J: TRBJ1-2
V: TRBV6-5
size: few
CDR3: CASSYHKGGVEGAPGYTF
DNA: TGTGCCAGCAGTTATCATAAGGGAGGCGTTGAGGGGGCGCCTGGCTACACCTTC

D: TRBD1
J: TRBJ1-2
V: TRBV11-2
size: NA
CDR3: CASYRGPGYGYTF
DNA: TGTGCCAGCTACAGGGGGCCGGGGTATGGCTACACCTTC

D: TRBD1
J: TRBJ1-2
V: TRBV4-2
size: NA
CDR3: CASSQDLRTGEGYTF
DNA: TGTGCCAGCAGCCAAGATCTAAGGACAGGGGAAGGCTACACCTTC

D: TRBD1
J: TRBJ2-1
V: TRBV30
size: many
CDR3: CARSKGQLLSEQFF
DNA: TGTGCCCGCTCAAAGGGACAGCTACTGTCTGAGCAGTTCTTC

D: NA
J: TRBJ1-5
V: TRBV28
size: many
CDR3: CASSLAPVEPQHF
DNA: TGTGCCAGCAGTTTGGCCCCCGTGGAGCCCCAGCATTTT

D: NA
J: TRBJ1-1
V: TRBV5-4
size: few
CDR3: CASRPTGMNTEAFF
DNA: TGTGCCAGCAGGCCCACAGGGATGAACACTGAAGCTTTCTTT

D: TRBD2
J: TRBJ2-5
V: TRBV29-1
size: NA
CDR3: CSVVREGSLGTQYF
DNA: TGCAGCGTTGTGCGGGAGGGATCCTTGGGAACCCAGTACTTC

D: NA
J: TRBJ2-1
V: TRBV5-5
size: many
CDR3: CASSLISPSYNEQFF
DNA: TGTGCCAGCAGCTTAATTTCTCCTTCCTACAATGAGCAGTTCTTC

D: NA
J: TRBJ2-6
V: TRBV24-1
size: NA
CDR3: CATSAVTGLHSGANVLTF
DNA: TGTGCCACCAGTGCTGTGACAGGTCTACACTCTGGGGCCAACGTCCTGACTTTC

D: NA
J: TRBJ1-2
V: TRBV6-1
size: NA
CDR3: CASKEGGMGYTF
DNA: TGTGCCAGCAAAGAGGGGGGAATGGGCTACACCTTC

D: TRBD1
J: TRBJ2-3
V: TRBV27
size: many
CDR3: CASSLGTGLDTQYF
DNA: TGTGCCAGCAGTTTAGGGACAGGGCTAGATACGCAGTATTTT

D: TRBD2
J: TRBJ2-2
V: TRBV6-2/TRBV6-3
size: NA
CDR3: CASSLAGYAGELFF
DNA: TGTGCCAGCAGTCTAGCGGGTTACGCCGGGGAGCTGTTTTTT

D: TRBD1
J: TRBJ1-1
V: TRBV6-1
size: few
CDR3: CASRRGPTAEAFF
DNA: TGTGCCAGCAGGAGGGGGCCTACGGCTGAAGCTTTCTTT

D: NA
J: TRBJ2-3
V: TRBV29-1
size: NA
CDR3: CSVRGSSTDTQYF
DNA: TGCAGCGTTAGGGGTTCTAGCACAGATACGCAGTATTTT

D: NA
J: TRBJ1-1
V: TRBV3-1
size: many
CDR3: CASSQTGLNTEAFF
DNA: TGTGCCAGCAGCCAAACAGGGCTGAACACTGAAGCTTTCTTT

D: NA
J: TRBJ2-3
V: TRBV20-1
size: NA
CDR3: CSARVLGKLGADTQYF
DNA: TGCAGTGCTAGAGTATTGGGAAAACTAGGCGCGGATACGCAGTATTTT

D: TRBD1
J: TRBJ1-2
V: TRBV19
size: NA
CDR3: CASSPQGKANYGYTF
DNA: TGTGCCAGTAGTCCACAGGGGAAAGCTAACTATGGCTACACCTTC

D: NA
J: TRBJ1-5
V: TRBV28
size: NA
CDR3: CASSLSGSQHF
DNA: TGTGCCAGCAGCCTCTCAGGGTCCCAGCATTTT

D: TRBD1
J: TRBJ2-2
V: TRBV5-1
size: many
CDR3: CASSLTGANTGELFF
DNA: TGCGCCAGCAGCTTAACAGGGGCGAACACCGGGGAGCTGTTTTTT

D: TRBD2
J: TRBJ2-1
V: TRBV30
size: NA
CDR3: CAWSTIAGYNEQFF
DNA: TGTGCCTGGAGTACTATAGCGGGGTACAATGAGCAGTTCTTC

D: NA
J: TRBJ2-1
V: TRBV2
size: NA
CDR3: CASMDNNNEQFF
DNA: TGTGCCAGCATGGATAATAACAATGAGCAGTTCTTC

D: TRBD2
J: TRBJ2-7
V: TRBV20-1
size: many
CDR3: CSAKTSGRARVYEQYF
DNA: TGCAGTGCCAAGACTAGCGGGAGGGCAAGGGTCTACGAGCAGTACTTC

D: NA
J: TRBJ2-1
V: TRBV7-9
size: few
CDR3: CASSLRGSDNEQFF
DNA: TGTGCCAGCAGCTTACGTGGGAGTGACAATGAGCAGTTCTTC